A selection of T cell receptor beta chains follows, all from one sample in a study of PD-1 blockade in classical Hodgkin lymphoma. Generated by immunoSEQ multiplex PCR, the TCRdb table keeps only in-frame clones and is missing some. The table lists about 44,000 clones, 66% of them singletons, with around 3% in the top ten. This specimen consisted of peripheral blood mononuclear cells (PBMCs), obtained before the fourth cycle of nivolumab. These receptors were obtained from a human donor with classical Hodgkin lymphoma. CDR3s include the opening cysteine and the closing phenylalanine or tryptophan. Each record gives: J gene, CDR3 length, D gene, V gene, clone size, CDR3 protein, CDR3 DNA. A D gene is named only where the DNA matches it firmly. Clone size is given for some rows only: seen once, a few or many times, or a class if the clone is expanded.

TRBJ2-5,14,-,TRBV9,-,CASSVDSFTGTQYF,TGTGCCAGCAGCGTAGACTCGTTTACCGGGACCCAGTACTTC
TRBJ2-7,13,-,TRBV11-3,-,CASSESLEEKQYF,TGTGCCAGCAGCGAATCGCTTGAAGAGAAACAGTACTTC
TRBJ2-5,15,-,TRBV18,few,CASSPGTGFQETQYF,TGTGCCAGCTCACCAGGCACAGGGTTCCAAGAGACCCAGTACTTC
TRBJ2-7,15,-,TRBV28,-,CASSPIRGARHEQYF,TGTGCCAGCAGCCCAATCCGCGGGGCCAGGCACGAGCAGTACTTC
TRBJ1-3,15,-,TRBV18,-,CASSRDSGSGNTIYF,TGTGCCAGCTCACGGGACTCCGGGTCTGGAAACACCATATATTTT
TRBJ2-5,20,-,TRBV4-3,-,CASSQDPTGSGPHFQETQYF,TGCGCCAGCAGCCAAGATCCAACGGGGTCAGGGCCCCATTTTCAAGAGACCCAGTACTTC
TRBJ2-7,14,-,TRBV5-1,few,CASKAKHPPYEQYF,TGCGCCAGCAAGGCTAAGCATCCTCCCTACGAGCAGTACTTC
TRBJ1-3,15,-,TRBV19,-,CASTSVGLSGNTIYF,TGTGCCAGTACGTCAGTCGGACTCTCTGGAAACACCATATATTTT
TRBJ2-5,10,-,TRBV6-6,once,CASSSNIQYF,TGTGCCAGCAGTTCCAACATCCAGTACTTC
TRBJ1-6,14,TRBD1,TRBV14,-,CASSLLGQGSPLHF,TGTGCCAGCAGCCTCCTGGGACAGGGTTCCCCCCTCCACTTT
TRBJ1-5,15,TRBD1,TRBV7-2,-,CASSLDGTGNQPQHF,TGTGCCAGCAGCTTAGACGGGACAGGCAATCAGCCCCAGCATTTT
TRBJ2-7,13,TRBD2,TRBV18,-,CASSPISGYEQYF,TGTGCCAGCTCACCGATTAGCGGGTACGAGCAGTACTTC
TRBJ2-7,15,-,TRBV27,-,CASSPGRRGGYEQYF,TGTGCCAGCAGCCCCGGACGGCGGGGCGGTTACGAGCAGTACTTC
TRBJ1-2,19,-,TRBV28,-,CASRTRGWGLPSGAYGYTF,TGTGCCAGCAGGACTCGGGGTTGGGGACTACCTTCCGGCGCCTATGGCTACACCTTC
TRBJ1-2,16,-,TRBV6-1,-,CASSEATLRVIYGYTF,TGTGCCAGCAGTGAAGCTACTTTACGGGTAATCTATGGCTACACCTTC
TRBJ2-4,15,-,TRBV9,few,CASSSGGQGQNIQYF,TGTGCCAGCAGCTCAGGCGGTCAGGGGCAAAACATTCAGTACTTC
TRBJ2-7,11,-,TRBV20-1,-,CSAVSLYEQYF,TGCAGTGCCGTCTCACTCTACGAGCAGTACTTC
TRBJ2-1,14,TRBD1,TRBV9,-,CASSFRTGNNEQFF,TGTGCCAGCAGCTTCCGGACAGGTAACAATGAGCAGTTCTTC
TRBJ2-6,15,TRBD1,TRBV19,few,CASSKGALGANVLTF,TGTGCCAGTAGTAAGGGGGCGCTTGGGGCCAACGTCCTGACTTTC
TRBJ2-3,17,-,TRBV7-6,many,CASSQGGLSTNTDTQYF,TGTGCCAGCAGCCAAGGGGGGCTTAGTACCAACACAGATACGCAGTATTTT
TRBJ1-2,13,TRBD1,TRBV5-1,-,CASSPGQDYGYTF,TGCGCCAGCAGCCCCGGACAGGACTATGGCTACACCTTC
TRBJ2-5,15,-,TRBV6-1,-,CASTLTRGPGETQYF,TGTGCCAGCACCCTAACCAGGGGCCCCGGCGAGACCCAGTACTTC
TRBJ2-1,17,-,TRBV4-2,once,CASSQEALASSYNEQFF,TGTGCCAGCAGCCAAGAGGCCCTCGCGAGCTCCTACAATGAGCAGTTCTTC
TRBJ1-2,15,-,TRBV6-5,-,CASSYQVEPNYGYTF,TGTGCCAGCAGTTACCAGGTAGAGCCTAACTATGGCTACACCTTC
TRBJ2-2,13,TRBD1,TRBV5-1,once,CASSWTGAGELFF,TGCGCCAGCAGCTGGACAGGGGCCGGGGAGCTGTTTTTT
TRBJ2-5,12,-,TRBV27,-,CASSFQGETQYF,TGTGCCAGCAGTTTTCAGGGGGAGACCCAGTACTTC
TRBJ2-2,19,TRBD2,TRBV5-1,once,CASSLEAGGTVERTGELFF,TGCGCCAGCAGCTTGGAAGCGGGGGGCACGGTAGAGAGAACCGGGGAGCTGTTTTTT
TRBJ1-2,16,-,TRBV7-9,-,CASSLWPEPSNYGYTF,TGTGCCAGCAGCTTATGGCCGGAACCTTCTAACTATGGCTACACCTTC
TRBJ1-4,15,-,TRBV7-8,few,CASSLVGTTNEKLFF,TGTGCCAGCAGCTTAGTGGGGACGACTAATGAAAAACTGTTTTTT
TRBJ2-1,15,TRBD2,TRBV13,-,CASSHSGSSYNEQFF,TGTGCCAGCAGCCATAGCGGGAGCTCCTACAATGAGCAGTTCTTC
TRBJ1-3,13,-,TRBV18,-,CASSPGAGNTIYF,TGTGCCAGCTCACCAGGGGCTGGAAACACCATATATTTT
TRBJ2-7,13,TRBD1,TRBV18,-,CASSRDRNPEQYF,TGTGCCAGCTCACGGGACAGAAACCCCGAGCAGTACTTC